The 7 T cell receptor beta chains listed next were all sequenced from one sample in a study of shared clonotypes between healthy human individuals. The protocol was immunoSEQ multiplex PCR, while the TCRdb copy is restricted to in-frame clones and leaves out a portion. The table has 170,000 or so clones, around 63% seen once. The sequenced sample was memory CD4+ T cells sorted from blood. The sample's subset: CD45RA-negative fraction. These receptors originate from a man under 40 in good health.

The chain uses TRBV6-4 and TRBJ2-3, with 8 bases matching TRBD2. Germline-derived CDR1 and CDR2 are MRHNA and SNTAGT. This CDR3 is 15 amino acids long. V shed 4 bases and J 2 bases; nucleotides not matched to a gene: 5. The CDR3, as DNA: TGTGCCAGCAGTGTCGACGGGAGGGCCACAGATACGCAGTATTTT. Translation gives CASSVDGRATDTQYF.

The chain couples TRBV10-3 to TRBJ2-7; 10 positions match TRBD2. Germline values: CDR1 ENHRY, CDR2 SYGVKD. V shed 5 bases and J 0 bases; nucleotides not matched to a gene: 1. The CDR3 is made up of 14 amino acids. The CDR3 loop reads CAISQREGSYEQYF. For the CDR3, the DNA is TGTGCCATCAGTCAGCGGGAGGGCTCCTACGAGCAGTACTTC.

The V gene is TRBV10-2, the J gene TRBJ2-6, with a weak D call TRBD2 (5 bases). The V gene's germline CDR1 is WSHSY and CDR2 SAAADI. V lost 4 bases and J 5 bases, leaving 15 bases between the germline ends. The CDR3 extends over 16 amino acids. The CDR3 spells CASSADHTSRANVLTF. CDR3 coding DNA: TGCGCCAGCAGTGCAGATCACACTAGTCGGGCCAACGTCCTGACTTTC.

This clone was counted a single time. The rearrangement links TRBV7-2 to TRBJ2-2, with 9 bases lining up with TRBD2. The J segment lost 6 bases and the V segment lost 4 bases, leaving 6 bases of the junction unmatched. Germline loops: CDR1 SGHTA, CDR2 FQGNSA. The CDR3 has 15 amino acids. The CDR3 loop reads CASSSGLARAGELFF. In DNA form, the CDR3 reads TGTGCCAGCAGCTCCGGACTAGCGCGTGCCGGGGAGCTGTTTTTT.

The CDR3 loop reads CASSSGLAGHNEQFF. As DNA, the CDR3 is TGTGCCAGCAGTTCGGGACTAGCGGGACACAATGAGCAGTTCTTC. This sequence joins TRBV6-6 and TRBJ2-1, with 13 bases identical to TRBD2. The ends lost 4 bases at V and 5 bases at J; junction bases unmatched: 2. The CDR3 consists of 15 residues. Germline CDR1 and CDR2: MNHNY and SVGAGI (reference sequence).

V gene TRBV28 combines with J gene TRBJ1-4, with D hard to call. The CDR3 length is 13 residues. Germline CDR1 and CDR2: MDHEN and SYDVKM. Trimming removed 8 bases at V and 7 bases at J, with 14 bases between. Here the CDR3 DNA reads TGTGCCAGCCTGCGGTGGGAAAGTGAAAAACTGTTTTTT. Residues: CASLRWESEKLFF.

The CDR3 region is CASSGRGGGSSSYEQYF. CDR3 coding DNA: TGTGCCAGCAGCGGTAGGGGCGGCGGGTCCAGCTCCTACGAGCAGTACTTC. The chain combines TRBV9 with TRBJ2-7; D is perhaps TRBD1 or TRBD2 (5 bases each). Germline lookup yields CDR1 SGDLS and CDR2 YYNGEE. The CDR3 covers 17 residues. V lost 3 bases, J lost 0 bases, and 19 bases lay in between.